This T cell receptor beta chain was sequenced during a study of molecular identifiers for immune sequencing clone quantification. Study background: Across replicate runs, RNA obtained from about 21,000 or 97,000 naive CD8 cells was divided into five, with four undergoing sequencing.

Sorting captured naive CD8 T cells as CD8+CD4-CCR7+CD45RA+. This clonotype was seen ten or more times. Its cognate antigen is unknown. With listed TCR primers and previously described methods, bulk TCR libraries were prepared. TCRdb re-derived calls from the PCR reads in MiXCR, one entry per CDR3 protein. The sample gives under 800,000 distinct CDR3 sequences, less than 30% of which show up once; about 0.84% is in the top ten. Trimming pared 4 bases from V and 5 bases from J, leaving 7 bases between. CDR3 length: 12 residues. Overall study findings and caveats: Detection of one spiked Jurkat cell's TCR RNA reportedly worked in some 980,000 naive cells.

The source is a human donor in good health. Some libraries in this study had Jurkat cell RNA spiked in. The sequenced sample was naive CD8+ T cells from blood, with Jurkat cell RNA spiked in. The subset: FACS-sorted CD8+CD4-CCR7+CD45RA+ naive T cells. The chain has TRBV12-3 or TRBV12-4 and TRBJ2-3, with D perhaps matching TRBD2 (5 bases). The CDR3 spells CASSSSGDTQYF. The CDR3 coding sequence is TGTGCCAGCAGTTCCAGCGGAGATACGCAGTATTTT.